One and the same sample provided the 3 T cell receptor beta chains below, sequenced in a study of shared clonotypes between healthy human individuals. Selected positively for CCR7 and CD45RO-negative, naive CD8 cells excluded terminally differentiated effector memory CD45RA+ cells. Only in-frame clones appear in the TCRdb table, and some are missing; sequencing was by immunoSEQ multiplex PCR. In the table there are 700,000 to 950,000 clones, just over 95% of which are singletons. Sequencing was carried out using naive CD8+ T cells sorted from blood. These receptors all stem from a man younger than 45 in good health.

V is TRBV27 and J is TRBJ2-7; 7 bases are shared with TRBD2. The CDR3 is 15 amino acids. Trimming at V came to 2 bases and at J to 3 bases, leaving 7 bases not matched to a gene. Per the germline V gene, CDR1 is MNHEY and CDR2 is SMNVEV (reference sequence). The CDR3 loop reads CASSLTGGSGYEQYF. As DNA, the CDR3 is TGTGCCAGCAGTTTAACCGGCGGGAGCGGCTACGAGCAGTACTTC.

The chain has TRBV7-9 and TRBJ1-4; D perhaps matches TRBD1 (6 bases). V was cut by 3 bases and J by 6 bases, with 14 bases left in between. The CDR3 loop spans 15 amino acids. Germline CDR1 SEHNR, CDR2 FQNEAQ (reference sequence). CDR3 in DNA: TGTGCCAGCAGCTTGAGGGGGACCGACGATGAAAAACTGTTTTTT. Protein product: CASSLRGTDDEKLFF.

The CDR3 protein is CASSLEWINEQFF. The CDR3 nucleotides read TGTGCCAGCAGCTTAGAGTGGATCAATGAGCAGTTCTTC. The chain uses TRBV11-2 and TRBJ2-1; no clear D gene. CDR1 is SGHAT and CDR2 is FQNNGV in the germline V gene. The CDR3 loop spans 13 amino acids. The V end was cut by 0 bases, the J end by 6 bases, with 6 bases between.